This T cell receptor (beta chain) was observed in a study of early T cells in non-severe SARS-CoV-2 infection. Study information: Whole-blood bulk RNA, unsorted, was sequenced, and chains were unpaired. Study results and limitations: VDJdb matching skewed toward anti-spike CD8 responses, missing private and CD4 specificities.

This CDR3 spans 11 amino acids. The V end was cut by 8 bases, the J end by 5 bases, with 10 bases between. CDR1 is MDHEN, CDR2 SYDVKM, per germline. TCRdb called the 5' RACE reads again in MiXCR, with one record for every CDR3 protein. The sample consists of approximately 69,000 distinct CDR3 sequences, 12% of them appearing once. This clonotype was found many times. The target antigen is unknown. The V gene is TRBV28, the J gene TRBJ2-7, with D possibly TRBD1 on 6 matching bases. The sequenced sample was whole blood. The TCR was taken from an adult who was a healthcare worker with PCR-confirmed SARS-CoV-2 infection or an uninfected control (not recorded which). The CDR3 sequence: CASRTVNEQYF. The CDR3 DNA is TGTGCCAGCCGGACAGTCAACGAGCAGTACTTC.